These 18 T cell receptor beta chains were all obtained from the same sample, sequenced in a study of siplizumab effects on memory and regulatory T cells. The repertoire was sequenced with immunoSEQ multiplex PCR; TCRdb's copy has only in-frame clones and lacks some. The repertoire holds 75,000 to 100,000 clones, with roughly 94% as singletons. Sequences were obtained from non-Treg CD4+ T cells sorted from blood. These TCRs come from a human donor in good health.

V and J are TRBV6-5 and TRBJ2-7, with D perhaps being TRBD1 or TRBD2 (5 bases each). CDR3 size: 14 residues. V lost 1 base, J lost 2 bases, and 9 bases lay in between. Germline CDR1 reads MNHEY; CDR2 reads SVGAGI. CDR3 bases: TGTGCCAGCAGTTACTTGGGACCCCCCTACGAGCAGTACTTC. It translates to CASSYLGPPYEQYF.

This clone was detected once. This sequence joins TRBV5-1 and TRBJ2-3; 11 nucleotides line up with TRBD2. The J segment lost 6 bases and the V segment lost 7 bases, leaving 7 bases of the junction unmatched. The CDR3 is 14 amino acids. The germline V gene has CDR1 SGHRS and CDR2 YFSETQ. This chain's CDR3 is CASQTSGNLDTQYF. The CDR3 nucleotides read TGCGCCAGCCAGACTAGCGGGAATTTGGATACGCAGTATTTT.

The chain joins TRBV6-5 to TRBJ2-1, with a tentative D call TRBD2 (6 bases). Per germline, CDR1 MNHEY and CDR2 SVGAGI. The V end lost 0 bases, the J end lost 10 bases, and 19 bases lay between the germline ends. This CDR3 is 16 amino acids long. CDR3 DNA: TGTGCCAGCAGTTACTCAAGTCCGGGACTTGACCTGGAGCAGTTCTTC. It translates to CASSYSSPGLDLEQFF.

The genes are TRBV9 and TRBJ2-2, with a weak D call TRBD2 (5 bases). CDR1 and CDR2 from the germline V gene are SGDLS and YYNGEE. V lost 0 bases and J lost 0, with 6 bases in between. The CDR3 has 15 amino acids. Here the CDR3 reads CASSVVGANTGELFF. The CDR3 bases are TGTGCCAGCAGCGTAGTGGGAGCGAACACCGGGGAGCTGTTTTTT.

The table lists this clone with a count of one. V gene TRBV25-1 combines with J gene TRBJ2-5, with a tentative D call TRBD1 (5 bases). The CDR3 spans 15 residues. Germline CDR1 and CDR2: MGHDK and SYGVNS. Trimming left V 1 base short and J 5 bases short, with 14 bases between. Here the CDR3 DNA reads TGTGCCAGCAGTGAATTTTTAGGACAATACGAGACCCAGTACTTC. Translated, it gives CASSEFLGQYETQYF.

The chain uses TRBV5-1 and TRBJ1-5; D is unclear. The CDR3 sequence is 15 residues long. Trimming pared 0 bases from V and 1 base from J, leaving 8 bases between. The germline CDR1 and CDR2 sequences are SGHRS and YFSETQ. The CDR3 sequence is CASSLGTVSNQPQHF. CDR3 nucleotide sequence: TGCGCCAGCAGCTTGGGGACGGTCAGCAATCAGCCCCAGCATTTT.

This rearrangement joins TRBV19 to TRBJ2-1; D call uncertain. From germline, CDR1 is LNHDA and CDR2 SQIVND (reference sequence). The CDR3 sequence is 19 residues long. V lost 6 bases and J lost 1, with 25 bases in between. CDR3 in amino acids: CASSVSYRGYPQSYNEQFF. For the CDR3, the DNA is TGTGCCAGTAGCGTCTCATACCGCGGCTACCCCCAATCCTACAATGAGCAGTTCTTC.

The V and J genes are TRBV5-1 and TRBJ2-1; TRBD1 is a possible D gene (5 bases). V dropped 3 bases and J dropped 7 bases, with 20 bases sitting between them. CDR1 and CDR2 from the germline V gene are SGHRS and YFSETQ. The CDR3 is 16 amino acids. CDR3 amino acids: CASSSPSDSLGNEQFF. CDR3 bases: TGCGCCAGCAGCTCACCGAGCGACAGCCTTGGGAATGAGCAGTTCTTC.

The chain joins TRBV5-5 to TRBJ2-7; D is unresolved. Germline lookup yields CDR1 SGHKS and CDR2 YYEKEE (reference sequence). This CDR3 has 15 residues. The germline V and J ends were trimmed by 4 bases and 4 bases, with 18 bases remaining between them. CDR3 in DNA: TGTGCCAGCAGCCCTACCGAACTGACTGGGTACGAGCAGTACTTC. Protein: CASSPTELTGYEQYF.

The rearrangement links TRBV2 to TRBJ1-2; TRBD1 is a possible D gene (5 bases). V was cut by 4 bases and J by 5 bases, with 11 bases left in between. Per germline, CDR1 SNHLY and CDR2 FYNNEI. The CDR3 extends over 13 amino acids. CDR3 coding DNA: TGTGCCAGCAGTGTTAGGGGTGGATATGGCTACACCTTC. This encodes CASSVRGGYGYTF.

As regards this clone: This same CDR3 is encoded by further DNA sequences in the sample. The chain recombines TRBV5-1 with TRBJ2-7, with 8 bases matching TRBD2. The V gene end was trimmed by 4 bases and the J gene end by 4 bases; junction bases not matched to a gene: 7. This CDR3 has 14 residues. Germline values: CDR1 SGHRS, CDR2 YFSETQ. The chain's CDR3 is CASSPQAGAYEQYF. CDR3 coding DNA: TGCGCCAGCAGCCCCCAAGCGGGAGCGTACGAGCAGTACTTC.

The rearrangement links TRBV7-3 to TRBJ2-3; D uncertain. The germline V gene has CDR1 SGHTA and CDR2 FQGTGA. The CDR3 spans 13 residues. V was pared by 2 bases and J by 5 bases, with 8 bases between. The CDR3 DNA reads as TGTGCCAGCAGCTTAGGTATCGGAGATACGCAGTATTTT. Residues: CASSLGIGDTQYF.

The chain carries TRBV20-1 and TRBJ2-1; 9 bases map to TRBD1. This CDR3 is 11 amino acids long. Germline V gene lookup returns CDR1 DFQATT and CDR2 SNEGSKA (reference sequence). V gave up 6 bases and J gave up 9 bases; unmatched junction bases: 3. CDR3 in DNA: TGCAGTGCCGACAGGGGGAGTGAGCAGTTCTTC. Its protein is CSADRGSEQFF.

This chain uses TRBV28 with TRBJ2-1, with 10 bases identical to TRBD2. Trimming at V came to 6 bases and at J to 7 bases, leaving 9 bases not matched to a gene. The germline gives CDR1 MDHEN, CDR2 SYDVKM. The CDR3 is 15 amino acids. This CDR3 reads CASSKAGGYVNEQFF. CDR3 DNA: TGTGCCAGCAGCAAAGCGGGAGGGTACGTGAATGAGCAGTTCTTC.

V and J are TRBV19 and TRBJ2-4; TRBD2 matches at 7 bases. Germline-derived CDR1 and CDR2 are LNHDA and SQIVND (reference sequence). The CDR3 is made up of 14 amino acids. Trimming removed 7 bases from V and 2 bases from J; junction bases left unmatched: 5. The CDR3 region is CASTSGVSKNIQYF. DNA for the CDR3: TGTGCCAGTACCAGCGGGGTTTCCAAAAACATTCAGTACTTC.

The chain recombines TRBV9 with TRBJ2-2; weak D call: TRBD1 (6 bases). Per germline, CDR1 SGDLS and CDR2 YYNGEE. With 2 bases removed from V and 7 bases from J, the gap between germline ends came to 12 bases. CDR3 size: 14 residues. CDR3 in amino acids: CASSVRGPGGELFF. The CDR3 coding sequence is TGTGCCAGCAGCGTCAGGGGTCCCGGCGGGGAGCTGTTTTTT.

The V call is TRBV10-3, the J call TRBJ2-7; D might be TRBD1 or TRBD2, each matching 6 bases. The V gene lost 4 bases and the J gene lost 3 bases, with 10 bases spanning the gap. The CDR3 extends over 13 amino acids. CDR1 ENHRY and CDR2 SYGVKD come from the germline V gene. CDR3 sequence reads: CAISGLGGYEQYF. As DNA, the CDR3 is TGTGCCATCAGTGGACTAGGGGGCTACGAGCAGTACTTC.

V is TRBV19 and J is TRBJ1-5; weak D call: TRBD1 (5 bases). The ends were cut back, 3 bases at V and 0 bases at J, with 9 bases in the middle. Germline V gene data show CDR1 as LNHDA and CDR2 as SQIVND (reference sequence). The CDR3 is 15 amino acids. The CDR3 sequence is CASSIRVYSNQPQHF. In DNA, the CDR3 is TGTGCCAGTAGTATCAGGGTATATAGCAATCAGCCCCAGCATTTT.